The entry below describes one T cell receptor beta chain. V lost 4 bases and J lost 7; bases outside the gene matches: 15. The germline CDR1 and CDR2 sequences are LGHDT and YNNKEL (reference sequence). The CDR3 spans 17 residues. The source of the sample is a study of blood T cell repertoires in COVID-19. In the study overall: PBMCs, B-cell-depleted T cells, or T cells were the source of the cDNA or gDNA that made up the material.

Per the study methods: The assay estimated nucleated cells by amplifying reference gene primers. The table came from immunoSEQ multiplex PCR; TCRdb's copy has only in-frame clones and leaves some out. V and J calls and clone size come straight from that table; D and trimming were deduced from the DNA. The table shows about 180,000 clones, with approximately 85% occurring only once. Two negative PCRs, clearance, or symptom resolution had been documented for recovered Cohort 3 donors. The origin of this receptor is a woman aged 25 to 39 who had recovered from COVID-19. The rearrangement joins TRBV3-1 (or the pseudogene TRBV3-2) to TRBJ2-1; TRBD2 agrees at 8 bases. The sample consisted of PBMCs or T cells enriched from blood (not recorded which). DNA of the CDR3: TGTGCCAGCAGCCGCGCACCTGGGACTAGGGATTGGAATGAGCAGTTCTTC. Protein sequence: CASSRAPGTRDWNEQFF.